This T cell receptor beta chain is drawn from a study of T cell responses to AZD1222 COVID-19 vaccine. Study observations and caveats: Dominant at 160-218 and 743-854, vaccine-associated CD4 TCRs also spanned spike. Nearly half of spike-specific TCRs reportedly target variant regions that are unmutated in the B.1.351 and B.1.1.7 variants. Donors were largely white British and mainly female; clonal diversity was possibly underestimated.

This table comes from immunoSEQ multiplex PCR, and its TCRdb copy is limited to in-frame clones, with some not included. The repertoire holds about 180,000 clones, with approximately 91% as singletons. In its sample, this clone was seen a few times. Its antigen is unknown. It was second doses at about 4 or about 12 weeks that were pooled. Germline values: CDR1 LGHDT, CDR2 YNNKEL (reference sequence). J lost 2 bases, V lost 1 base, and 2 bases had no gene match. The CDR3 has 14 residues. Sequenced material: peripheral blood, taken 28 days after the second AZD1222 dose. The TCR comes from an adult who received the AZD1222 COVID-19 vaccine. The J gene is TRBJ2-7, the V gene TRBV3-1 (or the pseudogene TRBV3-2); TRBD1 aligns across 7 bases. In DNA form, the CDR3 reads TGTGCCAGCAGCCAAGGACAGGGCCCCTACGAGCAGTACTTC. The encoded protein is CASSQGQGPYEQYF.